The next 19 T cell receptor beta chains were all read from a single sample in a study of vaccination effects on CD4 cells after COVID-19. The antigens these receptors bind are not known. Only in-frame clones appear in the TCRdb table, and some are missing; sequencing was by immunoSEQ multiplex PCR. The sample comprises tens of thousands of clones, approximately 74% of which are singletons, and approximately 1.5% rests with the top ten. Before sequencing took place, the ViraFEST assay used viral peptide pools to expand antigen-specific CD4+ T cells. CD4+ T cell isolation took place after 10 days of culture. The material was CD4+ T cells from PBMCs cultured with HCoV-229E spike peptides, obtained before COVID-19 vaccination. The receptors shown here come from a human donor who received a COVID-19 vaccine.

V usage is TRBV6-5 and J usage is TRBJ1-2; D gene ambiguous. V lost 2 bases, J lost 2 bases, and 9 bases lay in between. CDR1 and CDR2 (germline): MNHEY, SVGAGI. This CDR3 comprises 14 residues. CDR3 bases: TGTGCCAGCAGTTACAAGAGGATCAACTATGGCTACACCTTC. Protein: CASSYKRINYGYTF.

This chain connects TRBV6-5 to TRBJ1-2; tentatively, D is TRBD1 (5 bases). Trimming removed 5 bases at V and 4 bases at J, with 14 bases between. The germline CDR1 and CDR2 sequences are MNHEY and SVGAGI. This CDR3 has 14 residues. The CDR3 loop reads CASSPGTQGYGYTF. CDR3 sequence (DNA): TGTGCCAGCAGTCCCGGGACGCAAGGCTATGGCTACACCTTC.

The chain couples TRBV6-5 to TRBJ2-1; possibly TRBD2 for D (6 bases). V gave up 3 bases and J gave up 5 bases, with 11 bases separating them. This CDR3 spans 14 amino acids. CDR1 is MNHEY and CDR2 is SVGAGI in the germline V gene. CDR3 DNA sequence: TGTGCCAGCAGTTATCAACTAGCAAACAATGAGCAGTTCTTC. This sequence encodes CASSYQLANNEQFF.

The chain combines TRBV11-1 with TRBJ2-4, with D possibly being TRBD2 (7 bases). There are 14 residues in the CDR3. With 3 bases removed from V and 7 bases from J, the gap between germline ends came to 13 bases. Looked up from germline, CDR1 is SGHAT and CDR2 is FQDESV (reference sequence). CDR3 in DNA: TGTGCCAGCAGCTTCCCCGGGGGGCGGAACATTCAGTACTTC. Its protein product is CASSFPGGRNIQYF. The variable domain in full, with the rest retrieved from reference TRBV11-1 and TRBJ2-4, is EAEVAQSPRYKITEKSQAVAFWCDPISGHATLYWYRQILGQGPELLVQFQDESVVDDSQLPKDRFSAERLKGVDSTLKIQPAELGDSAMYLCASSFPGGRNIQYFGAGTRLSVL.

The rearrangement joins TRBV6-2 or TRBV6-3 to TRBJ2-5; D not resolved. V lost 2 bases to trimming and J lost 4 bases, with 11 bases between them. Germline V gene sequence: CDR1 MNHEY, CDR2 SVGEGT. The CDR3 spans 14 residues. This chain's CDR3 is CASSYVLQRETQYF. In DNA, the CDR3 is TGTGCCAGCAGTTACGTCTTGCAAAGAGAGACCCAGTACTTC.

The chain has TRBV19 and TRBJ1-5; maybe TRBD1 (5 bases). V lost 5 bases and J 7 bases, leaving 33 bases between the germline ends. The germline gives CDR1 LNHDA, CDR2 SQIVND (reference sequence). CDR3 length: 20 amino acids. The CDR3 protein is CASSGLGRDAQGGSRQPQHF. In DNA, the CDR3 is TGTGCCAGTAGTGGGCTCGGGAGGGACGCTCAGGGTGGGTCGAGGCAGCCCCAGCATTTT.

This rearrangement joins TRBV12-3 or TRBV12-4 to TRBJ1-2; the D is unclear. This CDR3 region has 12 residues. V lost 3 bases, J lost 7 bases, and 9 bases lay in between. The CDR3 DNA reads TGTGCCAGCAGTTTCGGGGTGGGTGGCTACACCTTC. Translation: CASSFGVGGYTF.

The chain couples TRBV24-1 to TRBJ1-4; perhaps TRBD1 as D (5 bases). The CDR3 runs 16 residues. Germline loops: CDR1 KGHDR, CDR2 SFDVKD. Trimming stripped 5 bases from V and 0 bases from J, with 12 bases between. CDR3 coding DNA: TGTGCCACCAGTGGCGGTCCGGGGGCAACTAATGAAAAACTGTTTTTT. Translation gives CATSGGPGATNEKLFF.

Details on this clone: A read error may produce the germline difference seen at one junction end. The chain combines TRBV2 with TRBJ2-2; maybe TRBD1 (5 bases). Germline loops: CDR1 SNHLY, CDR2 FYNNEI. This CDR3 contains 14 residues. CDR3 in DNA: TGTGCCAGCAGTAGAGCAGGGAACGCCGGGGAGCTGTTTTTT. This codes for CASSRAGNAGELFF.

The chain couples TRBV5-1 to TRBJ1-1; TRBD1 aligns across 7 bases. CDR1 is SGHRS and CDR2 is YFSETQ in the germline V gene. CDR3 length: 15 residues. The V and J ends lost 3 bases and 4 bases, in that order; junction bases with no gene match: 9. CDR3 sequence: CASSWRQGGGTEAFF. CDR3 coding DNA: TGCGCCAGCAGCTGGCGACAGGGAGGGGGCACTGAAGCTTTCTTT.

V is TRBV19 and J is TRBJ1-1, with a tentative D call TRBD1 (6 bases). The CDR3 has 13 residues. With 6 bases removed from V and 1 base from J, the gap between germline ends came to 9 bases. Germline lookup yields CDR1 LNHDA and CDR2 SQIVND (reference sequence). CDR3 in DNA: TGTGCCAGTAGCTGGGGACAGAACACTGAAGCTTTCTTT. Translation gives CASSWGQNTEAFF.

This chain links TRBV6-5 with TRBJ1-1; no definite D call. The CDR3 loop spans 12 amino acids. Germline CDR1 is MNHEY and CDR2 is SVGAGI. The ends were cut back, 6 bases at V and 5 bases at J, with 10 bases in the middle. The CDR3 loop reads CASSSTRTEAFF. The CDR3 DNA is TGTGCCAGCAGCAGTACACGTACTGAAGCTTTCTTT.

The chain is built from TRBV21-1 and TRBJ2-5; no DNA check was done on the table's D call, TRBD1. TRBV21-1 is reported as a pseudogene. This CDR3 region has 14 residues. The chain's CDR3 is CASSRKDREETQYF. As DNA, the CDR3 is TGTGCCAGCAGCAGAAAGGACAGGGAGGAGACCCAGTACTTC.

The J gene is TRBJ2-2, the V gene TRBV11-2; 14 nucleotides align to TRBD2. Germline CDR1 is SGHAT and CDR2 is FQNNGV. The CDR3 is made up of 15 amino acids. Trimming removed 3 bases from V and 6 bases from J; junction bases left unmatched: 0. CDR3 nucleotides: TGTGCCAGCAGCTTGACTAGCGGGGGGGCCGGGGAGCTGTTTTTT. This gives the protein CASSLTSGGAGELFF.

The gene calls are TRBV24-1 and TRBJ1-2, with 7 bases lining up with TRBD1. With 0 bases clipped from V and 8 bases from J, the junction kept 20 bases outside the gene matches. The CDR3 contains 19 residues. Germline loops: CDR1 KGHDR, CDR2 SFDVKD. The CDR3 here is CATSDLMFRMHRGLEGYTF. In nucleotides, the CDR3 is TGTGCCACCAGTGATTTGATGTTCCGCATGCACAGGGGACTGGAGGGCTACACCTTC.

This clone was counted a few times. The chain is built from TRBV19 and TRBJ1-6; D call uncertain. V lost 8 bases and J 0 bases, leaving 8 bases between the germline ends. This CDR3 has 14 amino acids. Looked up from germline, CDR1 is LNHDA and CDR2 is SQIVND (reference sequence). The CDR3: CASGESSYNSPLHF. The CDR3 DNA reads TGTGCCAGTGGGGAGAGCTCCTATAATTCACCCCTCCACTTT. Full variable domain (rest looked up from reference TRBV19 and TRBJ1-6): DGGITQSPKYLFRKEGQNVTLSCEQNLNHDAMYWYRQDPGQGLRLIYYSQIVNDFQKGDIAEGYSVSREKKESFPLTVTSAQKNPTAFYLCASGESSYNSPLHFGNGTRLTVT.

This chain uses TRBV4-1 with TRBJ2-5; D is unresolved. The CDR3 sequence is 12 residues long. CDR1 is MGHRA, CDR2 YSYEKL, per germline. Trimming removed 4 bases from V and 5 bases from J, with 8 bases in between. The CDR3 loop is CASSPGWETQYF. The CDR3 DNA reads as TGCGCCAGCAGCCCAGGCTGGGAGACCCAGTACTTC.

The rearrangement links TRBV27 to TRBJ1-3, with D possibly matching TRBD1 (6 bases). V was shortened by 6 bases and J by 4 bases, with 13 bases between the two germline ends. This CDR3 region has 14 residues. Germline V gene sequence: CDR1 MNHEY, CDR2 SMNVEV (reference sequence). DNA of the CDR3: TGTGCCAGCAGGAGGGGGAGCGAAGGAAACACCATATATTTT. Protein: CASRRGSEGNTIYF.

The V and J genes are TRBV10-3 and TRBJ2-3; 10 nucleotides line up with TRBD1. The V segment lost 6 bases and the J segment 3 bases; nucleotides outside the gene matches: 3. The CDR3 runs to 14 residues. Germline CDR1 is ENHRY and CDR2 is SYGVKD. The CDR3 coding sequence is TGTGCCATCAGGGGGACAGGGGCAACAGATACGCAGTATTTT. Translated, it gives CAIRGTGATDTQYF.